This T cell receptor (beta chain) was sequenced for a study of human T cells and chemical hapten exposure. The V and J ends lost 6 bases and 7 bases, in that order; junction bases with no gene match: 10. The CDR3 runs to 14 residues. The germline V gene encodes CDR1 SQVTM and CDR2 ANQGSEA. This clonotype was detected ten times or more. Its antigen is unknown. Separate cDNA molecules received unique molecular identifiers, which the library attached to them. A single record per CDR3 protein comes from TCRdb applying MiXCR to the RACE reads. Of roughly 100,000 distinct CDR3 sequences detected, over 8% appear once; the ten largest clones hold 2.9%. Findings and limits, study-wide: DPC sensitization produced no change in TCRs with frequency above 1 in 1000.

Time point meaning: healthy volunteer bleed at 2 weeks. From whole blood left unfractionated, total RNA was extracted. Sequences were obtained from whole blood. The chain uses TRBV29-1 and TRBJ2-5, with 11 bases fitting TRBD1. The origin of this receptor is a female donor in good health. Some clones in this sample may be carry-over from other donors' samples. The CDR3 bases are TGCAGCGTCACGGGACAGGGGGGTAGTTGGACCCAGTACTTC. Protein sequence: CSVTGQGGSWTQYF.